A single sample is the source of the 29 T cell receptor beta chains below, sequenced in a study of T cells in Graves' hyperthyroidism and ophthalmopathy. TCR beta CDR3 regions were amplified from RNA. HTBI primers drove first-round RT-PCR of the TCR CDR3. Via MiXCR, TCRdb re-called the multiplex PCR reads, giving one row per CDR3 protein. The table includes some 300,000 distinct CDR3 sequences, roughly 17% detected once. Sequencing was carried out using blood. Receptors originate from a man under 40 with Graves' hyperthyroidism.

This clonotype was counted at least ten times. The chain combines TRBV11-2 with TRBJ2-7; tentatively, D is TRBD2 (6 bases). V was trimmed by 5 bases and J by 7 bases, leaving 9 bases between them. Germline values: CDR1 SGHAT, CDR2 FQNNGV. The CDR3 sequence is 11 residues long. The CDR3 sequence is CASSLSGEQYF. The CDR3 DNA reads as TGTGCCAGCAGCCTCAGCGGGGAGCAGTACTTC.

This clonotype was seen a handful of times. This chain uses TRBV29-1 with TRBJ1-1, with D perhaps matching TRBD1 (5 bases). CDR3 size: 10 residues. Trimming removed 3 bases at V and 6 bases at J, with 5 bases between. Germline CDR1 and CDR2: SQVTM and ANQGSEA. CDR3 amino acids: CSVEGAEAFF. CDR3 nucleotide sequence: TGCAGCGTTGAGGGGGCTGAAGCTTTCTTT.

This clonotype was observed many times. This chain joins TRBV11-3 and TRBJ2-1, with 8 bases fitting TRBD1. The CDR3 is 13 amino acids. Germline CDR1 reads SGHNT; CDR2 reads YENEEA. V shed 5 bases and J 6 bases; nucleotides not matched to a gene: 3. Here the CDR3 DNA reads TGTGCCAGCAGCCGGACAGGGAGCAATGAGCAGTTCTTC. It specifies CASSRTGSNEQFF.

This clonotype was counted at least ten times. The chain recombines TRBV7-2 with TRBJ1-1, with D hard to call. CDR3 length: 17 amino acids. V lost 4 bases, J lost 1 base, and 19 bases lay in between. The germline V gene has CDR1 SGHTA and CDR2 FQGNSA. The CDR3 region has the DNA TGTGCCAGCAGCTCTGATCGACAAAGGTTTAGGAACACTGAAGCTTTCTTT. Protein: CASSSDRQRFRNTEAFF. The entire variable domain, with the rest obtained from reference TRBV7-2 and TRBJ1-1, is as follows: GAGVSQSPSNKVTEKGKDVELRCDPISGHTALYWYRQSLGQGLEFLIYFQGNSAPDKSGLPSDRFSAERTGGSVSTLTIQRTQQEDSAVYLCASSSDRQRFRNTEAFFGQGTRLTVV.

In its sample, this clonotype was seen many times. This chain connects TRBV20-1 to TRBJ2-1, with D possibly TRBD2 on 6 matching bases. The CDR3 totals 15 residues. CDR1 and CDR2 from the germline V gene are DFQATT and SNEGSKA (reference sequence). Trimming cost V 2 bases and J 9 bases, with 20 bases left between them. CDR3 protein: CSARTPGLKGSEQFF. The CDR3 DNA reads TGCAGTGCTAGAACACCGGGACTGAAGGGGAGTGAGCAGTTCTTC.

The sample holds many counts of this clonotype. The rearrangement uses TRBV18 and TRBJ2-3; D might be TRBD1 (6 bases). Germline V gene data show CDR1 as KGHSH and CDR2 as LQKENI. Trimming cost V 8 bases and J 6 bases, with 21 bases left between them. The CDR3 runs 15 residues. The CDR3 sequence is CASQAWAGVMDTQYF. The CDR3 DNA is TGTGCCAGCCAAGCGTGGGCAGGGGTGATGGATACGCAGTATTTT.

This clonotype has more than one count but fewer than ten. The rearrangement links TRBV7-3 to TRBJ1-3; D is perhaps TRBD1 (6 bases). CDR3 length: 16 amino acids. Trimming took off 4 bases at V and 3 bases at J, with 16 bases between the two ends. Per the germline V gene, CDR1 is SGHTA and CDR2 is FQGTGA. CDR3 nucleotides: TGTGCCAGCAGCTACTCTTCGGGGGCCTTTGGAAACACCATATATTTT. It is translated as CASSYSSGAFGNTIYF.

This clonotype has a count of ten or more. V is TRBV2 and J is TRBJ2-7; TRBD1 might be the D (6 bases). Germline CDR1 and CDR2: SNHLY and FYNNEI. The CDR3 is 13 residues long. V gave up 6 bases and J gave up 4 bases, with 13 bases separating them. The DNA for the CDR3 is TGTGCCAGCAGCCGCCGTGGACAGTACGAGCAGTACTTC. Protein sequence: CASSRRGQYEQYF.

The chain recombines TRBV7-9 with TRBJ1-1; D remains ambiguous. Per germline, CDR1 SEHNR and CDR2 FQNEAQ (reference sequence). Trimming left V 5 bases short and J 2 bases short, with 15 bases between. The CDR3 runs 15 residues. The CDR3 DNA sequence: TGTGCCAGCAGCCTACACGCGGGAAGCAACACTGAAGCTTTCTTT. This sequence encodes CASSLHAGSNTEAFF.

This chain connects TRBV9 to TRBJ1-6, with D perhaps TRBD1 (6 bases). The CDR3 has 15 residues. V was trimmed by 2 bases and J by 9 bases, leaving 15 bases between them. Germline CDR1 SGDLS, CDR2 YYNGEE. The CDR3 reads CASSVSGTLPSPLHF. In nucleotides, the CDR3 is TGTGCCAGCAGCGTTTCCGGGACATTACCTTCACCCCTCCACTTT.

At least ten counts were recorded for this clonotype. The J gene is TRBJ2-1, the V gene TRBV20-1; TRBD2 matches at 7 bases. CDR3 length: 18 amino acids. J gave up 6 bases and V 6 bases, and 23 bases lay outside the gene matches. Germline CDR1 is DFQATT and CDR2 is SNEGSKA (reference sequence). CDR3 amino acids: CSAGVGAGILYHLNEQFF. The CDR3 nucleotides read TGCAGTGCCGGGGTAGGAGCGGGAATCCTCTATCACCTCAATGAGCAGTTCTTC.

This clonotype has ten or more counts. The rearrangement uses TRBV6-1 and TRBJ2-7; D not resolved. From germline, CDR1 is MNHNS and CDR2 SASEGT. The V gene lost 6 bases and the J gene lost 7 bases, with 10 bases spanning the gap. The CDR3 length is 11 residues. The CDR3 here is CASSPSQEQYF. DNA of the CDR3: TGTGCCAGCAGCCCCAGTCAAGAGCAGTACTTC.

This clonotype appeared many times. The chain combines TRBV5-1 with TRBJ1-2; 7 positions match TRBD1. Germline lookup yields CDR1 SGHRS and CDR2 YFSETQ. The CDR3 sequence is 14 residues long. V lost 6 bases and J lost 4; bases outside the gene matches: 9. The CDR3 reads CASTGPGQSYGYTF. CDR3 sequence (DNA): TGCGCCAGCACGGGGCCGGGACAGAGCTATGGCTACACCTTC.

This clonotype was seen ten or more times. The V and J genes are TRBV14 and TRBJ2-1, with a weak D call TRBD1 (5 bases). From germline, CDR1 is SGHDN and CDR2 FVKESK. The CDR3 has 13 residues. The germline V and J ends were trimmed by 7 bases and 4 bases, with 11 bases remaining between them. CDR3 in amino acids: CASTTQVYNEQFF. The CDR3 DNA is TGTGCCAGCACAACACAGGTATACAATGAGCAGTTCTTC.

The J gene is TRBJ2-1, the V gene TRBV5-8; D is unclear. Per the germline V gene, CDR1 is SGHTS and CDR2 is YDEGEE. This CDR3 is 15 amino acids long. The V end was cut by 1 base, the J end by 0 bases, with 8 bases between. This CDR3 reads CASSLLGSSYNEQFF. In nucleotides, the CDR3 is TGTGCCAGCAGCTTGCTCGGAAGCTCCTACAATGAGCAGTTCTTC.

This clonotype was seen ten or more times. This sequence joins TRBV18 and TRBJ1-1; possible D gene TRBD1, 5 bases. Trimming removed 3 bases from V and 6 bases from J, with 14 bases in between. Germline CDR1 is KGHSH and CDR2 is LQKENI. CDR3 length: 14 amino acids. The CDR3 reads CASSPTGRDAEAFF. DNA for the CDR3: TGTGCCAGCTCACCCACAGGAAGGGACGCTGAAGCTTTCTTT.

This clonotype was counted many times. This chain links TRBV7-3 with TRBJ1-1; unclear D gene. The V gene lost 1 base and the J gene lost 4 bases, with 13 bases spanning the gap. The CDR3 contains 15 residues. Germline CDR1 and CDR2: SGHTA and FQGTGA. CDR3 in amino acids: CASSLRGGSGTEAFF. The CDR3 nucleotides read TGTGCCAGCAGCTTAAGGGGTGGAAGTGGCACTGAAGCTTTCTTT.

This chain links TRBV5-5 with TRBJ2-7, with 8 bases that match TRBD2. The CDR3 runs 15 residues. Germline V gives CDR1 SGHKS, CDR2 YYEKEE (reference sequence). Trimming at V came to 6 bases and at J to 4 bases, leaving 12 bases not matched to a gene. CDR3: CASTLASSGSYEQYF. The CDR3 DNA sequence: TGTGCCAGCACGCTGGCCTCGAGCGGGAGTTACGAGCAGTACTTC.

This clonotype was seen many times. The J gene is TRBJ2-3, the V gene TRBV5-6, with 13 nucleotides matching TRBD2. V trimming: 6 bases; J trimming: 6 bases; junction bases outside the gene matches: 4. Germline CDR1 reads SGHDT; CDR2 reads YYEEEE. This CDR3 is built from 14 residues. The CDR3, as DNA: TGTGCCAGCAAGGGACTAGCGGGAATGGATACGCAGTATTTT. Its translation is CASKGLAGMDTQYF.

This clonotype was detected a few times. This chain connects TRBV5-6 to TRBJ2-7; 8 bases line up with TRBD2. There are 15 residues in the CDR3. The germline V gene encodes CDR1 SGHDT and CDR2 YYEEEE. V was clipped by 0 bases and J by 2 bases; unmatched bases: 4. The CDR3 bases are TGTGCCAGCAGCTTGGAACTAGCGGTCACCTACGAGCAGTACTTC. It translates to CASSLELAVTYEQYF.

This chain uses TRBV20-1 with TRBJ2-7, with D maybe TRBD2 (6 bases). The CDR3 runs 13 residues. Trimming took 5 bases from V and 4 from J, leaving 15 bases between them. Germline CDR1 reads DFQATT; CDR2 reads SNEGSKA (reference sequence). The CDR3 bases are TGCAGTGCTTACCACGGGAGAGGTTACGAGCAGTACTTC. It is translated as CSAYHGRGYEQYF.

This clonotype was recorded at least ten times. The chain recombines TRBV13 with TRBJ1-2; no clear D gene. The CDR3 length is 14 residues. Germline V gene data show CDR1 as PRHDT and CDR2 as FYEKMQ (reference sequence). Trimming pared 5 bases from V and 2 bases from J, leaving 12 bases between. CDR3 in DNA: TGTGCCAGCAGCAAATTTGGAGGGAACTATGGCTACACCTTC. The encoded protein is CASSKFGGNYGYTF.

This clonotype was detected a few times. The chain uses TRBV19 and TRBJ2-1; D is uncertain. This CDR3 has 13 residues. Per the germline V gene, CDR1 is LNHDA and CDR2 is SQIVND (reference sequence). V was cut by 6 bases and J by 10 bases, with 16 bases left in between. This CDR3 reads CASRTLRGGEQFF. CDR3 DNA sequence: TGTGCCAGTAGGACCCTTAGAGGTGGGGAGCAGTTCTTC.

The chain couples TRBV30 to TRBJ1-5; D not resolved. Trimming took 1 base from V and 6 from J, leaving 7 bases between them. This CDR3 comprises 12 residues. Per the germline V gene, CDR1 is GTSNPN and CDR2 is SVGIG (reference sequence). This chain's CDR3 is CAWSGDRQPQHF. The CDR3 nucleotides read TGTGCCTGGAGTGGGGATCGTCAGCCCCAGCATTTT.

This chain links TRBV12-3 or TRBV12-4 with TRBJ1-3; maybe TRBD1 (5 bases). CDR3 length: 16 amino acids. V lost 6 bases to trimming and J lost 0 bases, with 15 bases between them. The CDR3 DNA reads as TGTGCCAGCAGGTCAAGGGGTAGCCCCTCTGGAAACACCATATATTTT. It encodes CASRSRGSPSGNTIYF.

This clonotype has a count of ten or more. The chain joins TRBV2 to TRBJ2-2; tentatively, D is TRBD2 (5 bases). The CDR3 extends over 15 amino acids. Germline CDR1 is SNHLY and CDR2 is FYNNEI. The ends were cut back, 3 bases at V and 7 bases at J, with 15 bases in the middle. In DNA form, the CDR3 reads TGTGCCAGCAGTGAGGAGGCAGGTTCTTTCGGGGAGCTGTTTTTT. Amino acid sequence: CASSEEAGSFGELFF.

This clonotype has a count of ten or more. The V and J genes are TRBV6-1 and TRBJ2-7; no clear D. The germline CDR1 and CDR2 sequences are MNHNS and SASEGT. V lost 11 bases and J lost 2, with 10 bases in between. This CDR3 contains 11 residues. CDR3: CAVHGTYEQYF. For the CDR3, the DNA is TGTGCCGTCCATGGGACCTACGAGCAGTACTTC.

This clonotype was counted ten times or more. The genes are TRBV3-1 and TRBJ1-4; a possible D gene is TRBD1 (5 bases). CDR3 length: 13 amino acids. V shed 5 bases and J shed 8 bases, with 12 bases lying between them. Per germline, CDR1 LGHDT and CDR2 YNNKEL (reference sequence). This CDR3 is CASSRGPDEKLFF. DNA for the CDR3: TGTGCCAGCAGCAGGGGACCGGACGAAAAACTGTTTTTT.

In DNA form, the CDR3 reads TGTGCCAGCATCCAGACTAGCGGGGAACGTTGGGTTACGCAGTATTTT. This encodes CASIQTSGERWVTQYF. The chain is built from TRBV6-4 and TRBJ2-3, with 11 bases aligning to TRBD2. The V gene's germline CDR1 is MRHNA and CDR2 SNTAGT. The CDR3 contains 16 residues. V trimming: 7 bases; J trimming: 8 bases; junction bases outside the gene matches: 14.